The sample holds a few counts of the clone carrying this T cell receptor beta chain. Its antigen is currently unknown. V gave up 0 bases and J gave up 6 bases; unmatched junction bases: 7. Per the germline V gene, CDR1 is GTSNPN and CDR2 is SVGIG (reference sequence). The CDR3 covers 15 residues. The sample belongs to a study of cytomegalovirus exposure and HLA in healthy donors. Study outcomes and limitations: Later findings reportedly placed an Asian-associated ancestry cluster below the approximately 670-donor mean for N-insertions. It was reportedly the case that the classifier diagnosed cytomegalovirus status with high specificity and sensitivity.

PCR amplification relied on 60 Vbeta primers (plus 13 Jbeta primers). TCRdb's table, derived via immunoSEQ multiplex PCR, lists solely in-frame clones and lacks some. This sample carries some 190,000 clones, roughly 84% of them seen once, and the ten largest clones take 1.2%. The specimen sequenced was PBMCs. The source is a boy between 2 and 10 years old in good health and CMV-seronegative. This chain joins TRBV30 and TRBJ2-3; 9 bases align to TRBD2. The CDR3 spells CAWSVAGGPSDTQYF. The CDR3 DNA reads as TGTGCCTGGAGTGTCGCGGGAGGGCCCTCGGATACGCAGTATTTT.